This T cell receptor (beta chain) was recorded in a study of CXCR3-negative and CXCR3-positive naive CD8 T cells. On the study more broadly: Overall TRB read output was some 140 million, and each library contained about 1.5 +/- 0.3 million reads. Points from the study as a whole: The TRB CDR3s that CXCR3-positive naive cells carried were more hydrophobic than those of CXCR3-negative naive cells. Comparably high diversity was seen in both naive subsets, and much lower diversity in memory CD8+ cells. Naive subsets did not differ in surface CD5, and TRB CDR3 properties served to infer TCR strength. Naive CXCR3-positive and CXCR3-negative cells shared similar TRBV-TRBJ usage, unlike memory cells.

About this clonotype itself: Its antigen remains unknown.

UMI-tagged TRB cDNA libraries were built via 5' RACE. TCRdb reprocessed the 5' RACE reads; each CDR3 protein has one entry and no DNA is given. The repertoire shows over 55,000 distinct CDR3 sequences; the top ten hold around 4.8%. Germline-derived CDR1 and CDR2 are GTSNPN and SVGIG (reference sequence). There are 12 residues in the CDR3. This sequence joins TRBV30 and TRBJ2-1. The source of this sequence is a human donor in good health. Some clones in this sample may be carry-over from other donors' samples. The specimen sequenced was naive CXCR3+ CD8+ T cells from blood. Described subset: CD45RO-CCR7+CD27+CD95- naive CD8+ T cells expressing CXCR3 (TNR3+). The chain's CDR3 is CAWGIDVDEQFF. Supplemented by reference TRBV30 and TRBJ2-1, the full variable domain reads SQTIHQWPATLVQPVGSPLSLECTVEGTSNPNLYWYRQAAGRGLQLLFYSVGIGQISSEVPQNLSASRPQDRQFILSSKKLLLSDSGFYLCAWGIDVDEQFFGPGTRLTVL.